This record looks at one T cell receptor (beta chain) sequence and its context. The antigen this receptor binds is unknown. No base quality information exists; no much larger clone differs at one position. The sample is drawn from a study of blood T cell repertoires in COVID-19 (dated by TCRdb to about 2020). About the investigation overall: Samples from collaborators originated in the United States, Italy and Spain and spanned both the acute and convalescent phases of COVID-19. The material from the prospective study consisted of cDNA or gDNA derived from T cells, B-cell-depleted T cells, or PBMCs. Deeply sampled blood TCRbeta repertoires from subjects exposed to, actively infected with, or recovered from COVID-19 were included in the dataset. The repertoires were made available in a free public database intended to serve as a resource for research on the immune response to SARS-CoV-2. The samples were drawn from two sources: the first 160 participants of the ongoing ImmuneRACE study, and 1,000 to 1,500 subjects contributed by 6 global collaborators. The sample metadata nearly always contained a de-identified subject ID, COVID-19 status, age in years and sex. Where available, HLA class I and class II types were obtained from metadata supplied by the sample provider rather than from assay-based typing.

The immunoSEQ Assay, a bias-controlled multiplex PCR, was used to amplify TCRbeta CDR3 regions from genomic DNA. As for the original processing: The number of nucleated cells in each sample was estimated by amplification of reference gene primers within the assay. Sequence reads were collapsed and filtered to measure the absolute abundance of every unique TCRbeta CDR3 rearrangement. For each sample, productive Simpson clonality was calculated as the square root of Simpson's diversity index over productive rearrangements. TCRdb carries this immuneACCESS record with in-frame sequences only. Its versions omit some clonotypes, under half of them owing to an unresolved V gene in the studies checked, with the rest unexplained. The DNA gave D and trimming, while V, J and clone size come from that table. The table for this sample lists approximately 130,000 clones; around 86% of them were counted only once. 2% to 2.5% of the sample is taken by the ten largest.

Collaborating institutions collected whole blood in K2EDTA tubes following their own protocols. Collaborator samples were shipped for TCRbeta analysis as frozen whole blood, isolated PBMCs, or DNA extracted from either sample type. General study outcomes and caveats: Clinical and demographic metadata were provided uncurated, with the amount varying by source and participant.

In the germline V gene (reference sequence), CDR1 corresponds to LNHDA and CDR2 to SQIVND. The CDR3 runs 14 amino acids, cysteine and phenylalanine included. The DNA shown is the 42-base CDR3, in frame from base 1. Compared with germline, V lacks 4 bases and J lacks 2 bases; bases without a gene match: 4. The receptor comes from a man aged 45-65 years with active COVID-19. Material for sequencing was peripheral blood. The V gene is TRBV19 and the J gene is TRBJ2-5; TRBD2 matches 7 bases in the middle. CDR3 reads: CASSSGGLQETQYF. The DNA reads TGTGCCAGTAGTAGCGGGGGACTTCAAGAGACCCAGTACTTC.